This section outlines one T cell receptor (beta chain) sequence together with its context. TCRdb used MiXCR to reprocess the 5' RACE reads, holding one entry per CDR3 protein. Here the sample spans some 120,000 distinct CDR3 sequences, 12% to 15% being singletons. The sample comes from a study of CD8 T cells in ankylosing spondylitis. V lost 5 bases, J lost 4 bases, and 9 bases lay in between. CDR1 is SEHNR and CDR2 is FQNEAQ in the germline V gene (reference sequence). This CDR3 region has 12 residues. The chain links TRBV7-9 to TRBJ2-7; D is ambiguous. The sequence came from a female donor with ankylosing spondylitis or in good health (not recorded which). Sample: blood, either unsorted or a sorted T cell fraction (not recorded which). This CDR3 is CASSPGIYEQYF. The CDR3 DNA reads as TGTGCCAGCAGCCCAGGAATTTACGAGCAGTACTTC.